The clone carrying this T cell receptor beta chain came up a few times. This sample is drawn from a study of blood T cell repertoires in COVID-19. Across the study: Acute-phase and convalescent COVID-19 samples originated in the United States, Italy and Spain. The cDNA or gDNA used as material had been derived from T cells, B-cell-depleted T cells, or PBMCs.

Germline-derived CDR1 and CDR2 are MNHEY and SVGEGT. The CDR3 has 13 residues. Trimming shortened V by 5 bases and J by 5 bases, and 9 bases separated the two germline ends. Data came from immunoSEQ multiplex PCR; TCRdb stores just in-frame clones and leaves some out. The sample yields approximately 220,000 clones, 75% to 90% seen once. Those enrolled, adults aged 18 to 89 years, came from 24 US areas. Donors in Cohort 3 counted as recovered after two negative PCRs, clearance, or symptom resolution. The chain combines TRBV6-2 or TRBV6-3 with TRBJ2-2, with TRBD2 as a possible D gene (5 bases). What was sequenced was PBMCs or T cells enriched from blood (not recorded which). The sequence was obtained from a man aged 25 to 45 who had recovered from COVID-19. CDR3: CASSPSGTGELFF. The CDR3 DNA follows: TGTGCCAGCAGTCCCTCGGGAACCGGGGAGCTGTTTTTT.